Below, 12 T cell receptor beta chains from the same sample are listed, as sequenced in a study. Treg sorting used a CD4+CD25+CD127-/low gate. From the 5' RACE reads, TCRdb called clonotypes with MiXCR, one entry per CDR3 protein. The sample lists some 11,000 distinct CDR3 sequences; over 15% were seen once. Sequencing was carried out using Tregs sorted from a lymph node. All receptors come from a female donor with breast cancer.

This clonotype is labeled medium-sized. The rearrangement uses TRBV7-9 and TRBJ1-4; 7 nucleotides agree with TRBD1. The V segment lost 0 bases and the J segment 10 bases; nucleotides outside the gene matches: 14. The CDR3 contains 17 residues. Germline values: CDR1 SEHNR, CDR2 FQNEAQ (reference sequence). The CDR3 bases are TGTGCCAGCAGCTTAGCAGGGGGCGCAGGAGGGTCCAGAAAACTGTTTTTT. This sequence encodes CASSLAGGAGGSRKLFF.

This clonotype occurred once. A read error may account for a junction end that differs from germline. The rearrangement joins TRBV28 to TRBJ2-1, with D tentatively TRBD2 (6 bases). Germline CDR1 reads MDHEN; CDR2 reads SYDVKM. This CDR3 region has 15 residues. The DNA of the CDR3 is TGTGCCAGCAGTTCTAGGGAAGCGGGCTACAATGAGCAGTGCTTC. The encoded protein is CASSSREAGYNEQCF.

This chain joins TRBV18 and TRBJ1-2; maybe TRBD1 (6 bases). This CDR3 has 13 amino acids. Trimming removed 2 bases from V and 7 bases from J, with 11 bases in between. Germline V gives CDR1 KGHSH, CDR2 LQKENI. CDR3 nucleotide sequence: TGTGCCAGCTCACCAAGGACAGCCTCTGGCTACACCTTC. Its translation is CASSPRTASGYTF.

Judged by abundance, this clonotype is medium-sized (0.01 to 0.1%). The chain uses TRBV20-1 and TRBJ2-1, with no clear D. V was cut by 3 bases and J by 13 bases, with 16 bases left in between. The germline CDR1 and CDR2 sequences are DFQATT and SNEGSKA (reference sequence). The CDR3 extends over 12 amino acids. The CDR3 region is CSASLITGDQFF. The CDR3 nucleotides read TGCAGTGCTAGCTTAATTACGGGTGATCAGTTCTTC.

In this sample, this clonotype is medium-sized. V gene TRBV29-1 combines with J gene TRBJ2-2; 9 nucleotides match TRBD1. The ends lost 7 bases at V and 1 base at J; junction bases unmatched: 4. CDR1 SQVTM and CDR2 ANQGSEA come from the germline V gene. The CDR3 spans 14 residues. The CDR3 loop is CSAQGQGNTGELFF. The CDR3 DNA follows: TGCAGCGCCCAGGGACAGGGGAACACCGGGGAGCTGTTTTTT.

Points on this clonotype: An end of the junction does not agree with germline; a read error may underlie this. The V call is TRBV5-6, the J call TRBJ1-1; D remains ambiguous. CDR1 is SGHDT and CDR2 is YYEEEE in the germline V gene. The CDR3 is made up of 13 amino acids. CDR3 loop: CASRQTMNTEDFF. CDR3 nucleotide sequence: TGTGCCAGTCGACAAACCATGAACACTGAAGATTTCTTT.

Regarding this clonotype: A much larger clone differs by one base, so this may be a read error. The chain is built from TRBV5-1 and TRBJ1-1; D is possibly TRBD1 (6 bases). The V end lost 0 bases, the J end lost 4 bases, and 13 bases lay between the germline ends. Per germline, CDR1 SGHRS and CDR2 YFSETQ. The CDR3 runs to 15 residues. CDR3 in DNA: TGCGCCAGCAGCTTGGATGGCAGGGGAGCCACTGAAGCTTTCTTT. The encoded protein is CASSLDGRGATEAFF.

Remarks on this clonotype: With a much larger clone just one base away, this may be a read error. This chain connects TRBV19 to TRBJ2-1; D call uncertain. Germline V gene sequence: CDR1 LNHDA, CDR2 SQIVND (reference sequence). The CDR3 has 13 amino acids. The CDR3 is CASSIDTYNKQFF. The CDR3 DNA reads as TGTGCCAGTAGTATAGACACCTACAATAAGCAGTTCTTC.

This clonotype occurred many times. The gene calls are TRBV6-1 and TRBJ1-5; the D gene is possibly TRBD1 (5 bases). This CDR3 has 15 amino acids. From germline, CDR1 is MNHNS and CDR2 SASEGT. The germline V and J ends were trimmed by 4 bases and 3 bases, with 13 bases remaining between them. CDR3 protein: CASSGRQFLNQPQHF. The CDR3 DNA follows: TGTGCCAGCAGTGGACGACAGTTTCTCAATCAGCCCCAGCATTTT.

This clonotype is classed as medium-sized. The chain recombines TRBV5-1 with TRBJ2-1; D is undetermined. V lost 0 bases and J 6 bases, leaving 7 bases between the germline ends. From germline, CDR1 is SGHRS and CDR2 YFSETQ. This CDR3 comprises 13 residues. CDR3 DNA: TGCGCCAGCAGCTTGGATCTCTTCAATGAGCAGTTCTTC. This sequence encodes CASSLDLFNEQFF.

In the case of this clonotype: It may be a read error: a sequence one base away is much more abundant. The J gene is TRBJ2-1, the V gene TRBV27; D may be TRBD2 (6 bases). Germline V gene lookup returns CDR1 MNHEY and CDR2 SMNVEV (reference sequence). The V and J ends lost 7 bases and 8 bases respectively, with 18 bases between them. The CDR3 length is 14 residues. The chain's CDR3 is CASNRRGFQDEQFF. In nucleotides, the CDR3 is TGTGCCAGCAATAGGCGGGGCTTTCAGGATGAGCAGTTCTTC.

This clonotype has at least ten counts. The rearrangement links TRBV20-1 to TRBJ1-5; D remains ambiguous. Germline V gene sequence: CDR1 DFQATT, CDR2 SNEGSKA (reference sequence). Deletions cut 0 bases from V and 5 bases from J, with 11 bases between. The CDR3 contains 14 residues. The chain's CDR3 is CSAREPGVYQPQHF. CDR3 sequence (DNA): TGCAGTGCTAGAGAGCCGGGCGTCTATCAGCCCCAGCATTTT.